This TCR beta chain was retrieved from a study of blood T cell dynamics during melanoma immunotherapy. This sample's time point: week 3, after first cycle of checkpoint inhibitor. Samples come from before therapy and from week 3 after the first blockade cycle. Disease control meant complete response, partial response or stable disease at 12 weeks. Only a few counts were recorded for this clone. Its antigen is unknown. Study conclusions and caveats: The study could not tell melanoma-specific clones from general immune activation.

There are 15 residues in the CDR3. CDR1 is MNHEY, CDR2 SMNVEV, per germline (reference sequence). Trimming removed 4 bases at V and 0 bases at J, with 12 bases between. Some clones are missing from TCRdb's copy, which holds only in-frame ones; the method was immunoSEQ multiplex PCR. This table holds some 14,000 clones, 86% found once. This TCR derives from a human donor with melanoma. The sequencing used blood, collected from a patient treated with checkpoint blockade. The rearrangement joins TRBV27 to TRBJ1-2; D gene uncertain. CDR3 loop: CASSYGVGANYGYTF. CDR3 coding DNA: TGTGCCAGCAGTTATGGTGTCGGAGCTAACTATGGCTACACCTTC.